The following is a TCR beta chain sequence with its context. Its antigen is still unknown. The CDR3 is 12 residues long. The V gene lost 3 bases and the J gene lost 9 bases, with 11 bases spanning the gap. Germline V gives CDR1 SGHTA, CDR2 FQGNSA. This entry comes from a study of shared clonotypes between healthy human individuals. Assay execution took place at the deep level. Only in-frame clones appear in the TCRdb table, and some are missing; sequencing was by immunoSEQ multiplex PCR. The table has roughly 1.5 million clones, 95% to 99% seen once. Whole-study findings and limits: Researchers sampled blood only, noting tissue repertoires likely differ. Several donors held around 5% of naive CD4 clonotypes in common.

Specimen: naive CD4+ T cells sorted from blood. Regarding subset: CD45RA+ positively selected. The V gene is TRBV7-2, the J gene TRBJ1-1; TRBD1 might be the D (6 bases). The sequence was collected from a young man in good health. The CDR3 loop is CASSLWGAKAFF. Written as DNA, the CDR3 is TGTGCCAGCAGCTTGTGGGGGGCTAAAGCTTTCTTT.